This TCR beta chain emerged from a study of blood T cell repertoires in COVID-19. This clone was seen ten or more times. TCRdb keeps only in-frame clones here, not all; method: immunoSEQ multiplex PCR. The sample has around 380,000 clones; roughly 80% are singletons. Material: peripheral blood. This clonotype was obtained from a human donor with acute or convalescent COVID-19. The donor label of this sample is uncertain.

In DNA, the CDR3 is TGTGCCAGCCTGGACAGGGGATACAATCAGCCCCAGCATTTT. Translating it yields CASLDRGYNQPQHF. The chain couples TRBV28 to TRBJ1-5, with 9 nucleotides matching TRBD1. This CDR3 contains 14 residues. The germline gives CDR1 MDHEN, CDR2 SYDVKM. Trimming took 8 bases from V and 3 from J; bases not matched to a gene: 5.